A selection of T cell receptor beta chains follows, all from one sample in a study of shared clonotypes between healthy human individuals. The protocol was immunoSEQ multiplex PCR, while the TCRdb copy is restricted to in-frame clones and leaves out a portion. In the table there are about 1 million clones, approximately 68% of which are singletons. Sequencing was done on a sample of memory CD4+ T cells sorted from blood. These receptors originate from a man younger than 35 in good health. Each CDR3 is given with its conserved first and last residue. A D gene is named only where the DNA matches it firmly. Rows give clone size only sometimes, using once, few, many, or a class for an expanded clone.

CDR3 protein: CASREATGSYEQYF
CDR3 DNA: TGTGCCAGCAGAGAAGCGACAGGATCCTACGAGCAGTACTTC
J gene: TRBJ2-7
V gene: TRBV6-1
clone size: -
D gene: -
CDR3 length: 14

CDR3 protein: CASSGSPVGSGNEQYF
CDR3 DNA: TGTGCCAGCAGCGGATCCCCGGTCGGGTCCGGGAACGAGCAGTACTTC
J gene: TRBJ2-7
V gene: TRBV6-6
clone size: -
D gene: -
CDR3 length: 16

CDR3 protein: CASSSDGRETQYF
CDR3 DNA: TGCGCCAGCAGCTCCGACGGACGAGAGACCCAGTACTTC
J gene: TRBJ2-5
V gene: TRBV5-1
clone size: -
D gene: -
CDR3 length: 13

CDR3 protein: CAWSGTGSNQPQHF
CDR3 DNA: TGTGCCTGGAGCGGGACAGGGAGCAATCAGCCCCAGCATTTT
J gene: TRBJ1-5
V gene: TRBV30
clone size: few
D gene: TRBD1
CDR3 length: 14

CDR3 protein: CASSYAQNSGNTIYF
CDR3 DNA: TGTGCCAGCAGTTACGCGCAGAACTCTGGAAACACCATATATTTT
J gene: TRBJ1-3
V gene: TRBV6-7
clone size: -
D gene: -
CDR3 length: 15

CDR3 protein: CASSLGAGGGNEQFF
CDR3 DNA: TGTGCCAGCAGCTTAGGGGCGGGAGGGGGGAATGAGCAGTTCTTC
J gene: TRBJ2-1
V gene: TRBV11-3
clone size: few
D gene: TRBD2
CDR3 length: 15

CDR3 protein: CASSAKGGYGYTF
CDR3 DNA: TGTGCCAGCAGCGCAAAAGGGGGCTATGGCTACACCTTC
J gene: TRBJ1-2
V gene: TRBV7-9
clone size: -
D gene: -
CDR3 length: 13

CDR3 protein: CTKERGARFQPQHF
CDR3 DNA: TGCACAAAAGAGAGGGGGGCTCGGTTTCAGCCCCAGCATTTT
J gene: TRBJ1-5
V gene: TRBV4-1
clone size: -
D gene: -
CDR3 length: 14

CDR3 protein: CAISDRERTDTQYF
CDR3 DNA: TGTGCCATCAGTGATAGGGAGCGCACAGATACGCAGTATTTT
J gene: TRBJ2-3
V gene: TRBV10-3
clone size: -
D gene: -
CDR3 length: 14

CDR3 protein: CASSPRGLGTDTQYF
CDR3 DNA: TGTGCCAGCAGCCCCCGGGGACTAGGCACAGATACGCAGTATTTT
J gene: TRBJ2-3
V gene: TRBV9
clone size: -
D gene: TRBD2
CDR3 length: 15

CDR3 protein: CASRPGLAGADTQYF
CDR3 DNA: TGTGCCAGCAGACCTGGACTAGCGGGAGCTGATACGCAGTATTTT
J gene: TRBJ2-3
V gene: TRBV2
clone size: -
D gene: TRBD2
CDR3 length: 15

CDR3 protein: CASSLWGLGVVPNEKLFF
CDR3 DNA: TGTGCCAGCAGTTTATGGGGCCTCGGGGTGGTCCCCAATGAAAAACTGTTTTTT
J gene: TRBJ1-4
V gene: TRBV27
clone size: -
D gene: -
CDR3 length: 18

CDR3 protein: CSARVAEPQHF
CDR3 DNA: TGCAGTGCTAGAGTCGCTGAGCCCCAGCATTTT
J gene: TRBJ1-5
V gene: TRBV20-1
clone size: -
D gene: -
CDR3 length: 11

CDR3 protein: CASSLESYNSPLHF
CDR3 DNA: TGTGCCAGCAGCTTAGAAAGTTATAATTCACCCCTCCACTTT
J gene: TRBJ1-6
V gene: TRBV11-3
clone size: once
D gene: -
CDR3 length: 14

CDR3 protein: CASSPNGREFDEQFF
CDR3 DNA: TGCGCCAGCAGCCCCAATGGGCGGGAGTTTGATGAGCAGTTCTTC
J gene: TRBJ2-1
V gene: TRBV5-1
clone size: -
D gene: TRBD2
CDR3 length: 15

CDR3 protein: CASRTGNGYTF
CDR3 DNA: TGTGCCAGCAGGACAGGGAACGGCTACACCTTC
J gene: TRBJ1-2
V gene: TRBV6-6
clone size: -
D gene: TRBD1
CDR3 length: 11

CDR3 protein: CASSLMSNTGELFF
CDR3 DNA: TGTGCCAGCAGCTTAATGAGTAACACCGGGGAGCTGTTTTTT
J gene: TRBJ2-2
V gene: TRBV7-3
clone size: -
D gene: -
CDR3 length: 14

CDR3 protein: CASSLFGGVLPEQYF
CDR3 DNA: TGTGCCAGCAGCCTCTTTGGGGGAGTCCTTCCCGAGCAGTACTTC
J gene: TRBJ2-7
V gene: TRBV5-4
clone size: -
D gene: -
CDR3 length: 15

CDR3 protein: CASSASGGVRTQYF
CDR3 DNA: TGTGCCAGCAGCGCTAGCGGGGGGGTCCGCACCCAGTACTTC
J gene: TRBJ2-5
V gene: TRBV7-9
clone size: -
D gene: TRBD2
CDR3 length: 14

CDR3 protein: CASSLLSYEQYF
CDR3 DNA: TGTGCCAGCAGCTTGCTATCCTACGAGCAGTACTTC
J gene: TRBJ2-7
V gene: TRBV5-5
clone size: few
D gene: -
CDR3 length: 12

CDR3 protein: CASSLRPGQGNEKLFF
CDR3 DNA: TGTGCCAGCAGCCTCCGACCGGGACAGGGGAATGAAAAACTGTTTTTT
J gene: TRBJ1-4
V gene: TRBV14
clone size: -
D gene: TRBD1
CDR3 length: 16

CDR3 protein: CASGTSGNTGELFF
CDR3 DNA: TGTGCCTCGGGAACTAGCGGTAACACCGGGGAGCTGTTTTTT
J gene: TRBJ2-2
V gene: TRBV30
clone size: -
D gene: TRBD2
CDR3 length: 14

CDR3 protein: CASSFQNYGYTF
CDR3 DNA: TGTGCCAGCAGTTTCCAGAACTATGGCTACACCTTC
J gene: TRBJ1-2
V gene: TRBV6-5
clone size: -
D gene: -
CDR3 length: 12

CDR3 protein: CASSYSGASSYEQYF
CDR3 DNA: TGCGCCAGCAGCTATAGCGGGGCTAGCTCCTACGAGCAGTACTTC
J gene: TRBJ2-7
V gene: TRBV5-1
clone size: -
D gene: TRBD2
CDR3 length: 15

CDR3 protein: CASSRLAGAVQETQYF
CDR3 DNA: TGCGCCAGCAGCCGACTAGCAGGAGCCGTTCAAGAGACCCAGTACTTC
J gene: TRBJ2-5
V gene: TRBV5-1
clone size: -
D gene: TRBD2
CDR3 length: 16

CDR3 protein: CASSSHRGSEQYF
CDR3 DNA: TGTGCCAGCAGCTCTCACAGGGGAAGCGAGCAGTACTTC
J gene: TRBJ2-7
V gene: TRBV21-1
clone size: -
D gene: -
CDR3 length: 13

CDR3 protein: CASSERTGYQPQHF
CDR3 DNA: TGTGCCAGCAGTGAAAGAACCGGGTATCAGCCCCAGCATTTT
J gene: TRBJ1-5
V gene: TRBV6-1
clone size: -
D gene: -
CDR3 length: 14

CDR3 protein: CASSQISNSPLHF
CDR3 DNA: TGTGCCAGCAGCCAAATCAGTAATTCACCCCTCCACTTT
J gene: TRBJ1-6
V gene: TRBV7-2
clone size: -
D gene: -
CDR3 length: 13

CDR3 protein: CASSQDMNRGGEAEAFF
CDR3 DNA: TGCGCCAGCAGCCAAGACATGAACAGGGGAGGGGAAGCTGAAGCTTTCTTT
J gene: TRBJ1-1
V gene: TRBV4-1
clone size: -
D gene: TRBD1
CDR3 length: 17

CDR3 protein: CASSSGLAGVRNEQFF
CDR3 DNA: TGTGCCAGCAGTTCAGGACTAGCGGGAGTTCGCAATGAGCAGTTCTTC
J gene: TRBJ2-1
V gene: TRBV27
clone size: -
D gene: TRBD2
CDR3 length: 16

CDR3 protein: CASSRTSGSGANVLTF
CDR3 DNA: TGTGCCAGCAGTAGGACTAGCGGATCTGGGGCCAACGTCCTGACTTTC
J gene: TRBJ2-6
V gene: TRBV6-6
clone size: -
D gene: TRBD2
CDR3 length: 16

CDR3 protein: CAGRSQEETQYF
CDR3 DNA: TGTGCCGGACGCTCCCAAGAAGAAACGCAGTATTTT
J gene: TRBJ2-3
V gene: TRBV6-4
clone size: -
D gene: -
CDR3 length: 12

CDR3 protein: CASSQDGALETQYF
CDR3 DNA: TGCGCCAGCAGCCAAGATGGTGCCCTGGAGACCCAGTACTTC
J gene: TRBJ2-5
V gene: TRBV4-1
clone size: -
D gene: -
CDR3 length: 14

CDR3 protein: CASSYGRGGVIYEQYF
CDR3 DNA: TGTGCCAGCAGCTATGGCCGGGGCGGAGTAATCTACGAGCAGTACTTC
J gene: TRBJ2-7
V gene: TRBV14
clone size: once
D gene: -
CDR3 length: 16

CDR3 protein: CASSFGRPQVEKLFF
CDR3 DNA: TGTGCCAGCAGCTTCGGACGGCCGCAAGTTGAAAAACTGTTTTTT
J gene: TRBJ1-4
V gene: TRBV7-2
clone size: once
D gene: -
CDR3 length: 15

CDR3 protein: CASSLVGDTQYF
CDR3 DNA: TGTGCCAGCAGCTTAGTGGGAGATACGCAGTATTTT
J gene: TRBJ2-3
V gene: TRBV7-3
clone size: -
D gene: -
CDR3 length: 12

CDR3 protein: CASSLTRGIGINSPLHF
CDR3 DNA: TGTGCCAGCAGCTTAACAAGGGGAATAGGAATAAATTCACCCCTCCACTTT
J gene: TRBJ1-6
V gene: TRBV7-2
clone size: -
D gene: -
CDR3 length: 17

CDR3 protein: CASKLDSNEKLFF
CDR3 DNA: TGTGCCAGCAAGCTGGACAGTAATGAAAAACTGTTTTTT
J gene: TRBJ1-4
V gene: TRBV2
clone size: few
D gene: -
CDR3 length: 13

CDR3 protein: CASSPTGGNQPQHF
CDR3 DNA: TGTGCCAGTAGTCCGACAGGCGGGAATCAGCCCCAGCATTTT
J gene: TRBJ1-5
V gene: TRBV19
clone size: -
D gene: -
CDR3 length: 14

CDR3 protein: CASSLSPDRNQPQHF
CDR3 DNA: TGTGCCAGCAGCTTAAGTCCAGACCGCAATCAGCCCCAGCATTTT
J gene: TRBJ1-5
V gene: TRBV7-2
clone size: few
D gene: -
CDR3 length: 15

CDR3 protein: CASSPPSGRAQDTQYF
CDR3 DNA: TGTGCCAGCAGCCCCCCTAGCGGGAGGGCCCAAGATACGCAGTATTTT
J gene: TRBJ2-3
V gene: TRBV5-6
clone size: -
D gene: TRBD2
CDR3 length: 16

CDR3 protein: CASLRDTLGEQYF
CDR3 DNA: TGTGCCAGTTTAAGGGATACCTTGGGAGAGCAGTACTTC
J gene: TRBJ2-7
V gene: TRBV10-3
clone size: -
D gene: -
CDR3 length: 13

CDR3 protein: CASWPQGTGSTGELFF
CDR3 DNA: TGTGCCAGCTGGCCACAGGGGACAGGGAGCACCGGGGAGCTGTTTTTT
J gene: TRBJ2-2
V gene: TRBV2
clone size: -
D gene: TRBD1
CDR3 length: 16

CDR3 protein: CAWSTGYEQYF
CDR3 DNA: TGTGCCTGGAGCACAGGCTACGAGCAGTACTTC
J gene: TRBJ2-7
V gene: TRBV30
clone size: -
D gene: -
CDR3 length: 11

CDR3 protein: CASSLGALGRQETQYF
CDR3 DNA: TGTGCCAGCAGCTTAGGAGCACTAGGGAGACAAGAGACCCAGTACTTC
J gene: TRBJ2-5
V gene: TRBV11-3
clone size: -
D gene: -
CDR3 length: 16

CDR3 protein: CASSLDRAETQYF
CDR3 DNA: TGTGCCAGCAGCCTGGACAGGGCAGAGACCCAGTACTTC
J gene: TRBJ2-5
V gene: TRBV7-3
clone size: -
D gene: TRBD1
CDR3 length: 13

CDR3 protein: CSAEPGTGGAETQYF
CDR3 DNA: TGCAGCGCCGAACCCGGGACAGGGGGCGCAGAGACCCAGTACTTC
J gene: TRBJ2-5
V gene: TRBV29-1
clone size: -
D gene: TRBD1
CDR3 length: 15

CDR3 protein: CASRVAGAVAGELFF
CDR3 DNA: TGTGCCAGCAGAGTAGCGGGAGCCGTCGCCGGGGAGCTGTTTTTT
J gene: TRBJ2-2
V gene: TRBV6-5
clone size: -
D gene: TRBD2
CDR3 length: 15

CDR3 protein: CAWNLGLANTGELFF
CDR3 DNA: TGTGCCTGGAACTTGGGGCTAGCGAACACCGGGGAGCTGTTTTTT
J gene: TRBJ2-2
V gene: TRBV30
clone size: -
D gene: -
CDR3 length: 15

CDR3 protein: CASPHLVLNQPQHF
CDR3 DNA: TGTGCCAGCCCCCACCTCGTTCTCAATCAGCCCCAGCATTTT
J gene: TRBJ1-5
V gene: TRBV21-1
clone size: -
D gene: -
CDR3 length: 14

CDR3 protein: CASSLDWQVLRLGTEAFF
CDR3 DNA: TGTGCCAGCAGCTTAGATTGGCAGGTTCTCCGTCTCGGCACTGAAGCTTTCTTT
J gene: TRBJ1-1
V gene: TRBV11-2
clone size: -
D gene: -
CDR3 length: 18

CDR3 protein: CASSSYDRTNEKLFF
CDR3 DNA: TGTGCCAGTAGTAGTTACGACAGAACTAATGAAAAACTGTTTTTT
J gene: TRBJ1-4
V gene: TRBV19
clone size: -
D gene: -
CDR3 length: 15

CDR3 protein: CASSYTGGGTGMGGYTF
CDR3 DNA: TGTGCCAGCAGCTATACAGGGGGCGGCACGGGAATGGGTGGCTACACCTTC
J gene: TRBJ1-2
V gene: TRBV7-2
clone size: -
D gene: TRBD1
CDR3 length: 17

CDR3 protein: CAISLGQGKNEQFF
CDR3 DNA: TGTGCCATCAGCCTCGGACAGGGTAAGAATGAGCAGTTCTTC
J gene: TRBJ2-1
V gene: TRBV10-3
clone size: -
D gene: TRBD1
CDR3 length: 14

CDR3 protein: CASSPLGTSGGGSNEQFF
CDR3 DNA: TGTGCCAGCAGCCCACTCGGGACTAGCGGGGGGGGTAGCAATGAGCAGTTCTTC
J gene: TRBJ2-1
V gene: TRBV11-2
clone size: -
D gene: TRBD2
CDR3 length: 18

CDR3 protein: CASSPLAGAYEQYF
CDR3 DNA: TGCGCCAGCAGCCCGCTAGCGGGGGCTTACGAGCAGTACTTC
J gene: TRBJ2-7
V gene: TRBV5-1
clone size: -
D gene: TRBD2
CDR3 length: 14

CDR3 protein: CASSQDQGLSTDTQYF
CDR3 DNA: TGCGCCAGCAGCCAAGATCAGGGATTAAGCACAGATACGCAGTATTTT
J gene: TRBJ2-3
V gene: TRBV4-1
clone size: -
D gene: -
CDR3 length: 16

CDR3 protein: CASSEPGVWVKLFF
CDR3 DNA: TGTGCCAGCAGTGAACCGGGAGTTTGGGTAAAACTGTTTTTT
J gene: TRBJ1-4
V gene: TRBV6-1
clone size: -
D gene: -
CDR3 length: 14